Here is one T cell receptor (beta chain) with its context. The clone's antigen remains unknown. No base quality information exists; no much larger clone differs at one position. After removal of 6 bases from V and 1 base from J, the junction retains 10 bases not matched to a gene. The CDR3 spans 15 residues, from the cysteine through the phenylalanine. Only the CDR3 DNA stays, 45 bases, in frame from base 1. From a lookup of the germline V gene (reference sequence), CDR1 and CDR2 are DFQATT and SNEGSKA. The record originates from a study of T cells of healthy individuals (dated by TCRdb to 2016 to 2018). Libraries were built with 5' RACE. Data came from an Illumina MiSeq. TCRdb reworked the public reads: Q25 trimming with fastp, MiXCR clone assembly, productive beta chains retained. Rows with a matching CDR3 protein are joined into one entry that keeps the most common DNA and genes. A total of 90,000 to 100,000 distinct CDR3 sequences appear in this sample, roughly 18% of them only once. The ten biggest clones cover roughly 6.1% of the sample.

The chain employs TRBV20-1 and TRBJ2-5, with 8 bases matching TRBD2. This clonotype was sampled from a human donor in good health. The DNA sequence is TGCAGTGCCTCGGGGGGGGGCGCGACCCAAGAGACCCAGTACTTC. It codes for CSASGGGATQETQYF.